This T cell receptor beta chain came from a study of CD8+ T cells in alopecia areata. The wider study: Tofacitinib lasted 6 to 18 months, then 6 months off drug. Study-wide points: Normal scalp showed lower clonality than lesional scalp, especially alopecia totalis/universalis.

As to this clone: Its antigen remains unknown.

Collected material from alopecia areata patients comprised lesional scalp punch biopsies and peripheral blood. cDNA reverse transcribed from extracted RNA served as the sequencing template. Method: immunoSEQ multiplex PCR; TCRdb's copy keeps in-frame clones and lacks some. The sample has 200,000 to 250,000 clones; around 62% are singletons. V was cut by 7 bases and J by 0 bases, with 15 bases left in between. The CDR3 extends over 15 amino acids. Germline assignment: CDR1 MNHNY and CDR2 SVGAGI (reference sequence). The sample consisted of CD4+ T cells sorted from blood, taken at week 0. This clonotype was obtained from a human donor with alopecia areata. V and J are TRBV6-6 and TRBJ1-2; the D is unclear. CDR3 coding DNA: TGTGCCAGCACCCCGTCGGACCCTTCTAACTATGGCTACACCTTC. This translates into CASTPSDPSNYGYTF.